This TCR beta chain was recorded in a study of cytomegalovirus exposure and HLA in healthy donors. Looking at the study overall: Ancestry clustering placed more than 80% of 300 to 400 genotyped donors in the Caucasian-associated cluster. Broader study findings: Analysis performed later showed TCR beta chains linked to HLA being more clonally expanded than equally common others. A later analysis found most CMV-associated TCR beta chains apparently HLA-restricted.

Remarks on this clone: Its antigen is not identified.

The PCR contained 60 Vbeta and 13 Jbeta primers. Using immunoSEQ multiplex PCR, the repertoire was profiled, and TCRdb retains in-frame clones only, with some absent. The sample has 90,000 to 100,000 clones; 69% are singletons. The source material was PBMCs. The sequence was obtained from a female donor in good health and CMV-seronegative.

CDR3 sequence reads: CASRAGTPAYEQYF. The DNA for the CDR3 is TGTGCCAGCAGAGCCGGGACTCCTGCCTACGAGCAGTACTTC. The chain employs TRBV6-5 and TRBJ2-7; possibly TRBD2 for D (6 bases). Germline V gene sequence: CDR1 MNHEY, CDR2 SVGAGI. The CDR3 has 14 residues. V was clipped by 6 bases and J by 2 bases, with 14 bases between them.